Listed here are 2 T cell receptor beta chains from one sample, sequenced in a study of Graves' ophthalmopathy and Graves' hyperthyroidism (dated by TCRdb to 2017 to 2018). The sequencing machine was an Illumina HiSeq 2000. For repertoire sequencing, the TCR beta CDR3 regions were amplified from RNA transcripts. HTBI primers and the Qiagen OneStep RT-PCR kit were used in a first-round RT-PCR, which was followed by a second-round multiplex PCR, size selection and purification. TCRdb's own reprocessing of the public reads used fastp at Q25 and MiXCR and kept productive beta chains. Here each entry gathers all rows of one CDR3 protein and keeps the most common genes and DNA. The sample yields 500,000 to 800,000 distinct CDR3 sequences; over 40% were counted once. The biggest ten clones account for roughly 3.5% of the sample. The sequenced sample consisted of peripheral blood. These receptors all come from an adult man with Graves' ophthalmopathy.

The chain joins TRBV6-1 to TRBJ2-7; a weak D match, TRBD1 (6 bases). Per the germline V gene, CDR1 is MNHNS and CDR2 is SASEGT. The V and J ends lost 0 bases and 0 bases respectively, with 15 bases between them. The CDR3 is 17 residues long. The CDR3 DNA sequence: TGTGCCAGCAGTGAAGCAGGTAGAACAGGGCCCTCCTACGAGCAGTACTTC. Its protein is CASSEAGRTGPSYEQYF.

This clonotype was detected ten times or more. The chain is built from TRBV4-1 and TRBJ2-7; tentative D call: TRBD2 (5 bases). The V end lost 6 bases, the J end lost 0 bases, and 9 bases lay between the germline ends. Germline assignment: CDR1 MGHRA and CDR2 YSYEKL. CDR3 size: 13 residues. The CDR3 DNA follows: TGCGCCAGCAGAGGTGACTACTCCTACGAGCAGTACTTC. Protein product: CASRGDYSYEQYF.